This T cell receptor beta chain was retrieved from a study of beta chain features in type 1 diabetes. Overall study findings and caveats: In type 1 diabetes patients, VDJ junctions had fewer insertions; deletions at these junctions were more frequent. All four CD4+ subsets of Type 1 diabetes patients contained TCRB CDR3s that were moderately but significantly shorter. The question of HLA type influencing TCRB rearrangement was one that remained unresolved here.

As concerns this clone: Its antigen remains unidentified.

This CDR3 contains 14 residues. V was shortened by 5 bases and J by 2 bases, with 10 bases between the two germline ends. Germline V gene lookup returns CDR1 SGHTA and CDR2 FQGNSA. The study reverse transcribed the entire isolated RNA, so it sequenced expressed TCRB transcripts. Data came from immunoSEQ multiplex PCR; TCRdb stores just in-frame clones and leaves some out. The sample lists roughly 700,000 clones; 13% were seen once. Sequenced: naive CD4+ T cells from blood. This rearrangement joins TRBV7-2 to TRBJ1-5; D call uncertain. The TCR originated in a young man with type 1 diabetes. DNA for the CDR3: TGTGCCAGCAGCATCACTTGGGGCAATCAGCCCCAGCATTTT. Protein sequence: CASSITWGNQPQHF. The full variable domain, in which reference TRBV7-2 and TRBJ1-5 provide the parts outside the CDR3, is GAGVSQSPSNKVTEKGKDVELRCDPISGHTALYWYRQSLGQGLEFLIYFQGNSAPDKSGLPSDRFSAERTGGSVSTLTIQRTQQEDSAVYLCASSITWGNQPQHFGDGTRLSIL.